A selection of T cell receptor beta chains follows, all from one sample in a study of T cells after posttransplantation cyclophosphamide. The repertoire was sequenced with immunoSEQ multiplex PCR; TCRdb's copy has only in-frame clones and lacks some. Among roughly 4,800 clones listed, about 80% were seen once. Sample: PBMCs, taken after allogeneic stem cell transplant with posttransplant cyclophosphamide. All receptors derive from a male patient aged 50 to 59 who received an allogeneic stem cell transplant from a related donor and was CMV-positive. A share of the T cells may be of graft donor origin. CDR3s include the opening cysteine and the closing phenylalanine or tryptophan. A D gene is named only where the DNA matches it firmly. A row's size may be missing; if present it is once, few, many or a size class.

V	size	J	length	D	CDR3	DNA
TRBV5-1	NA	TRBJ2-7	15	NA	CASSLSTGNSYEQYF	TGCGCCAGCAGCTTGTCCACAGGGAACTCCTACGAGCAGTACTTC
TRBV18	NA	TRBJ2-1	14	NA	CASSPPPQSNEQFF	TGTGCCAGCTCACCGCCCCCCCAGTCCAATGAGCAGTTCTTC
TRBV27	NA	TRBJ2-7	14	NA	CASSFTGTSREQYF	TGTGCCAGCAGTTTCACCGGGACAAGTCGCGAGCAGTACTTC
TRBV18	NA	TRBJ1-1	15	TRBD1	CASSPQGTGNTEAFF	TGTGCCAGCTCACCACAAGGGACAGGAAACACTGAAGCTTTCTTT
TRBV10-2	NA	TRBJ1-4	13	TRBD1	CASRPTGGEKLFF	TGCGCCAGCAGGCCGACAGGGGGCGAAAAACTGTTTTTT
TRBV19	NA	TRBJ2-3	16	TRBD2	CASSMQLAGATDTQYF	TGTGCCAGTAGTATGCAGTTAGCGGGGGCCACAGATACGCAGTATTTT
TRBV5-1	NA	TRBJ2-5	11	NA	CASRAQETQYF	TGCGCCAGCCGAGCTCAAGAGACCCAGTACTTC
TRBV7-9	NA	TRBJ2-1	19	TRBD2	CASSVRPGLAVSSYNEQFF	TGTGCCAGCAGCGTTAGACCGGGACTAGCGGTAAGCTCCTACAATGAGCAGTTCTTC
TRBV4-3	NA	TRBJ1-1	16	TRBD1	CASSQDPQGAFTEAFF	TGCGCCAGCAGCCAAGATCCACAGGGGGCATTCACTGAAGCTTTCTTT
TRBV19	NA	TRBJ1-5	17	TRBD1	CASIALTSGGLGQPQHF	TGTGCCAGCATCGCCCTAACCTCAGGGGGCTTGGGTCAGCCCCAGCATTTT
TRBV11-3	NA	TRBJ2-7	13	TRBD1	CASSRTGSHEQYF	TGTGCCAGCAGCCGGACAGGGTCCCACGAGCAGTACTTC
TRBV6-1	once	TRBJ2-1	15	NA	CASSAQGWGGNEQFF	TGTGCCAGCAGTGCTCAGGGGTGGGGGGGCAATGAGCAGTTCTTC
TRBV10-3	NA	TRBJ2-5	13	TRBD1	CAIKGGPRETQYF	TGTGCCATCAAAGGGGGCCCGCGGGAGACCCAGTACTTC
TRBV10-3	NA	TRBJ2-2	14	TRBD2	CAIRESGGTGELFF	TGTGCCATCAGAGAAAGCGGGGGCACCGGGGAGCTGTTTTTT
TRBV27	NA	TRBJ1-2	16	NA	CASSLIGTTLNYGYTF	TGTGCCAGCAGTTTAATAGGGACAACCCTTAACTATGGCTACACCTTC
TRBV7-7	once	TRBJ2-7	15	NA	CASSLVDGGNYEQYF	TGTGCCAGCAGCTTAGTCGACGGAGGAAACTACGAGCAGTACTTC
TRBV30	NA	TRBJ1-3	13	NA	CAWSVTAGNTIYF	TGTGCCTGGAGTGTCACAGCCGGAAACACCATATATTTT
TRBV6-1	NA	TRBJ2-1	14	NA	CASSKGGTGNEQFF	TGTGCCAGCTCGAAGGGCGGGACTGGGAATGAGCAGTTCTTC
TRBV5-8	NA	TRBJ2-7	16	NA	CASSNLLPKRSYEQYF	TGTGCCAGCAGCAATCTCCTGCCAAAGCGGTCCTACGAGCAGTACTTC
TRBV10-3	once	TRBJ2-5	14	NA	CAISGGGLSKTQYF	TGTGCCATCAGTGGAGGAGGACTATCCAAGACCCAGTACTTC
TRBV5-5	NA	TRBJ1-6	16	TRBD1	CASSLTRQGRNSPLHF	TGTGCCAGCAGCTTGACCCGACAGGGAAGGAATTCACCCCTCCACTTT
TRBV18	NA	TRBJ2-7	14	NA	CASSHTGIFYEQYF	TGTGCCAGCTCACATACCGGGATCTTTTACGAGCAGTACTTC
TRBV5-6	NA	TRBJ1-6	17	NA	CASSFRWDSSYNSPLPF	TGTGCCAGCAGCTTTCGTTGGGACTCCTCCTATAATTCCCCCCTCCCCTTT
TRBV4-1	NA	TRBJ2-5	18	TRBD2	CASSQLTSGGSGQETQYF	TGCGCCAGCAGCCAACTGACTAGCGGGGGGTCGGGGCAAGAGACCCAGTACTTC
TRBV7-6	NA	TRBJ2-2	16	TRBD2	CASSQLAGGNTGELFF	TGTGCCAGCAGCCAACTAGCGGGGGGTAACACCGGGGAGCTGTTTTTT
TRBV11-2	NA	TRBJ1-1	14	TRBD1	CASSLTGANTEAFF	TGTGCCAGCAGCTTGACAGGGGCGAACACTGAAGCTTTCTTT
TRBV5-1	NA	TRBJ2-1	16	NA	CASSSPTGMLYNEQFF	TGCGCCAGCAGCTCCCCAACAGGGATGCTTTACAATGAGCAGTTCTTC
TRBV7-9	NA	TRBJ1-1	11	TRBD1	CASSPGQGAFF	TGTGCCAGCAGCCCGGGACAGGGAGCTTTCTTT
TRBV5-1	NA	TRBJ1-6	14	NA	CASSQEGYNSPLHF	TGCGCCAGCAGCCAGGAGGGATATAATTCACCCCTCCACTTT
TRBV4-3	NA	TRBJ1-5	13	NA	CASSQEAGQPQHF	TGCGCCAGCAGCCAAGAGGCAGGCCAGCCCCAGCATTTT
TRBV10-1	NA	TRBJ2-7	14	NA	CASRDRRYSYEQYF	TGCGCCAGCAGGGACAGAAGGTATTCCTACGAGCAGTACTTC
TRBV6-5	NA	TRBJ1-2	14	TRBD1	CASSYGGQPYGYTF	TGTGCCAGCAGTTACGGGGGACAGCCCTATGGCTACACCTTC
TRBV9	NA	TRBJ1-1	13	NA	CASNREMDTEAFF	TGTGCCAGCAATCGGGAGATGGACACTGAAGCTTTCTTT
TRBV12-5	NA	TRBJ2-2	15	TRBD1	CASGFDRGGTGELFF	TGTGCTAGTGGTTTCGACAGGGGTGGGACCGGGGAGCTGTTTTTT
TRBV9	once	TRBJ2-5	14	NA	CASSGGVGEETQYF	TGTGCCAGCAGCGGAGGTGTAGGAGAGGAGACCCAGTACTTC
TRBV12-5	NA	TRBJ1-3	14	TRBD1	CASDRANSGNTIYF	TGTGCTAGCGACAGGGCCAACTCTGGAAACACCATATATTTT
TRBV9	NA	TRBJ2-3	15	NA	CASSVGNRYTDTQYF	TGTGCCAGCAGCGTAGGCAACCGCTACACAGATACGCAGTATTTT
TRBV4-2	NA	TRBJ2-2	16	TRBD1	CASSPRDRGRTGELFF	TGTGCCAGCAGCCCCCGGGACAGGGGGCGCACCGGGGAGCTGTTTTTT
TRBV6-5	NA	TRBJ1-1	13	NA	CASSYNLNTEAFF	TGTGCCAGCAGTTATAACTTGAACACTGAAGCTTTCTTT
TRBV7-2	NA	TRBJ1-2	15	TRBD1	CASSLVGQVGYGYTF	TGTGCCAGCAGCTTAGTAGGACAGGTGGGCTATGGCTACACCTTC
TRBV9	NA	TRBJ2-7	14	TRBD2	CASTKTSSSYEQYF	TGTGCCAGCACAAAGACTAGCAGCTCCTACGAGCAGTACTTC